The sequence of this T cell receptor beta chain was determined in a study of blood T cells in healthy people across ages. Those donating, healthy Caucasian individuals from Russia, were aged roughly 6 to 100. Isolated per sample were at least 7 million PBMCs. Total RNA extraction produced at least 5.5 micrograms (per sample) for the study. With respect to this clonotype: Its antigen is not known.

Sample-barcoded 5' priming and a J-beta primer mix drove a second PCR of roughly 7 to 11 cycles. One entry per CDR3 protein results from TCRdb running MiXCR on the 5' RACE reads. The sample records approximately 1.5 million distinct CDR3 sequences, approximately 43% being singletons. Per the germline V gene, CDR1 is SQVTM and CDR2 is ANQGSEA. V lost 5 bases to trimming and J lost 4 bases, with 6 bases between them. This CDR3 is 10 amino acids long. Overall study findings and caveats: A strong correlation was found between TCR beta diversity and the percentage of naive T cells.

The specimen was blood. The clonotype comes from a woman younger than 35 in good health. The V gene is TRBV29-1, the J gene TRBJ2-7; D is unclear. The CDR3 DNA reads TGCAGCGTTTTAGAGTACGAGCAGTACTTC. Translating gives CSVLEYEQYF.